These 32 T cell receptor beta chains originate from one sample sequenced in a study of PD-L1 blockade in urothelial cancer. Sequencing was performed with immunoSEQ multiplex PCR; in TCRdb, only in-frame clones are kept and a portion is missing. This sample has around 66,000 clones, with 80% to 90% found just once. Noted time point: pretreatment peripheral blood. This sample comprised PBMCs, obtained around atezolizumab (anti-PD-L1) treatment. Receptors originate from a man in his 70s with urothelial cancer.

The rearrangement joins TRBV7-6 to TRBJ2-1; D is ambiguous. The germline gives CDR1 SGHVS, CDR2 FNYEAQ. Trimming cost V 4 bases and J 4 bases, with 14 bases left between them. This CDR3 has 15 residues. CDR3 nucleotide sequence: TGTGCCAGCAGCTATTCCCAGGCCCCGTACAATGAGCAGTTCTTC. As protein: CASSYSQAPYNEQFF.

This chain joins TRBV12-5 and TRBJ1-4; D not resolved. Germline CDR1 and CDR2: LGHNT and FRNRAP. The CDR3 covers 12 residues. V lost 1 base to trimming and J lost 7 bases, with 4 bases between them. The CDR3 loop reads CASGLAGEKLFF. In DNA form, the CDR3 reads TGTGCTAGTGGTTTGGCGGGTGAAAAACTGTTTTTT.

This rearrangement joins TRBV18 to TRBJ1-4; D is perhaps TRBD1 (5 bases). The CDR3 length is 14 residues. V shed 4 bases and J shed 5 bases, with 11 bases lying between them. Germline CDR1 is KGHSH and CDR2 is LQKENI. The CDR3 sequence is CASSLSRGNEKLFF. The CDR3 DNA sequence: TGTGCCAGCTCACTATCTAGGGGAAATGAAAAACTGTTTTTT.

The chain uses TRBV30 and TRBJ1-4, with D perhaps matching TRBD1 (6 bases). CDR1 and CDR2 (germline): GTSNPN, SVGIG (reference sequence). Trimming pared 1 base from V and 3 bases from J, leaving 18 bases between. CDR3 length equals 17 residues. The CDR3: CAWSEGGVFTPNEKLFF. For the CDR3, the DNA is TGTGCCTGGAGTGAAGGGGGAGTCTTCACACCTAATGAAAAACTGTTTTTT.

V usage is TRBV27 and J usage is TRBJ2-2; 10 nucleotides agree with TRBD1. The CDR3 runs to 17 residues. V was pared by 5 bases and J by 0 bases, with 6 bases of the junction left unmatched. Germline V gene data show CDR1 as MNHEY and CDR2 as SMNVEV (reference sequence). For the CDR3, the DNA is TGTGCCAGCAGTGCGGACAGGGGGTACGCGAACACCGGGGAGCTGTTTTTT. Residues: CASSADRGYANTGELFF.

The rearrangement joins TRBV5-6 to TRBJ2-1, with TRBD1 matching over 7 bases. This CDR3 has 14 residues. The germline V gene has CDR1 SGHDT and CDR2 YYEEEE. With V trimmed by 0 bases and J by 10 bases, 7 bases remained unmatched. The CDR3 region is CASSLGQGLVEQFF. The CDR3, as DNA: TGTGCCAGCAGCTTGGGACAGGGCTTGGTGGAGCAGTTCTTC. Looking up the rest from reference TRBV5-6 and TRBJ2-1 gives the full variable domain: DAGVTQSPTHLIKTRGQQVTLRCSPKSGHDTVSWYQQALGQGPQFIFQYYEEEERQRGNFPDRFSGHQFPNYSSELNVNALLLGDSALYLCASSLGQGLVEQFFGPGTRLTVL.

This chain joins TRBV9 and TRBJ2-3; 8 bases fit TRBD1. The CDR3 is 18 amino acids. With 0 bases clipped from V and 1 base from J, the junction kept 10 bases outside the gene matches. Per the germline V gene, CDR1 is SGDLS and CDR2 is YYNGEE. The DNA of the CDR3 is TGTGCCAGCAGCGTAGAACAGGGGGGATTACCAGGCACAGATACGCAGTATTTT. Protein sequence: CASSVEQGGLPGTDTQYF. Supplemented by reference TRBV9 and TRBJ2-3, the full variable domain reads DSGVTQTPKHLITATGQRVTLRCSPRSGDLSVYWYQQSLDQGLQFLIQYYNGEERAKGNILERFSAQQFPDLHSELNLSSLELGDSALYFCASSVEQGGLPGTDTQYFGPGTRLTVL.

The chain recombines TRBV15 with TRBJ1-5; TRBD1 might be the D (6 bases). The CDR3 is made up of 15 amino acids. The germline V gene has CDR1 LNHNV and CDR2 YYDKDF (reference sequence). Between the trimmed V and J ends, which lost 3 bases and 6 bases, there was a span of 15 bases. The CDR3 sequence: CATSSEQGGGQPQHF. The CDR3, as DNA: TGTGCCACCAGCAGTGAACAGGGTGGTGGTCAGCCCCAGCATTTT.

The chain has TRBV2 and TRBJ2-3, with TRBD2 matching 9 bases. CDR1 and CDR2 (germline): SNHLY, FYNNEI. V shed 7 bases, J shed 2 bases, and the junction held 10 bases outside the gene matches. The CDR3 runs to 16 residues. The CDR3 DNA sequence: TGTGCCAGCAAAGGGGGGCTAGCGGGGATCACAGATACGCAGTATTTT. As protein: CASKGGLAGITDTQYF.

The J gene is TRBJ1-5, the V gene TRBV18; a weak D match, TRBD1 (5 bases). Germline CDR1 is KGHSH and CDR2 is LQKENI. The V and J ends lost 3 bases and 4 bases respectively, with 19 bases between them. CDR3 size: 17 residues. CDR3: CASSPTPAGSRNQPQHF. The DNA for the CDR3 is TGTGCCAGCTCACCGACCCCAGCAGGGTCTAGGAATCAGCCCCAGCATTTT.

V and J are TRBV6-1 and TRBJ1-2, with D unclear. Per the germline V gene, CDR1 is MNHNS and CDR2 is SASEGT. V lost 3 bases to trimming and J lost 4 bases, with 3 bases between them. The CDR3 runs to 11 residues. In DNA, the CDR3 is TGTGCCAGCAGTGACAGCTATGGCTACACCTTC. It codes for CASSDSYGYTF.

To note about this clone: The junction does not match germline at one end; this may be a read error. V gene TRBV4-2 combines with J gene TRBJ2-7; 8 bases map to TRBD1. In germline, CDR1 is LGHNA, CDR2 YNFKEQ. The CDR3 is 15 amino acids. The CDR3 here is CASSPNSGTGLFPDF. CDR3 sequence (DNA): TGTGCCAGCAGCCCGAACTCCGGGACAGGTCTTTTTCCGGACTTC.

In DNA form, the CDR3 reads TGTGCCAGCAGCTTAGGGCCTATGACATACGAGCAGTACTTC. Translating gives CASSLGPMTYEQYF. The chain links TRBV11-2 to TRBJ2-7, with D unclear. CDR3 length: 14 amino acids. Germline V lookup: CDR1 SGHAT, CDR2 FQNNGV. Trimming cost V 1 base and J 4 bases, with 11 bases left between them.

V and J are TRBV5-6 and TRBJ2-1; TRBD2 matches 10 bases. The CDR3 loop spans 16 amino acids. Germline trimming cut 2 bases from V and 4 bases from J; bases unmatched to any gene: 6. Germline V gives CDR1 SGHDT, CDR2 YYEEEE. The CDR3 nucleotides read TGTGCCAGCAGCTTACAACTAGCGGGACCGTACAATGAGCAGTTCTTC. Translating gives CASSLQLAGPYNEQFF.

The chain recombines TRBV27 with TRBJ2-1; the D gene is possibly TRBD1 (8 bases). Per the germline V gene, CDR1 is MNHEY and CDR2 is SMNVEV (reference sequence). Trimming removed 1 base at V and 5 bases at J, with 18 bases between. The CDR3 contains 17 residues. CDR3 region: CASSLLGGGQENNEQFF. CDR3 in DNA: TGTGCCAGCAGTTTATTAGGCGGGGGACAGGAAAACAATGAGCAGTTCTTC.

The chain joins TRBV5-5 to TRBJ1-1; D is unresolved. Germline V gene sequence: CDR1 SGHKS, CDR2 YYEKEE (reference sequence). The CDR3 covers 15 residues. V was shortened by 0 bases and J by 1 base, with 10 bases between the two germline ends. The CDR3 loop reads CASSLEVGPNTEAFF. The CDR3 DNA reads TGTGCCAGCAGCTTGGAGGTGGGCCCGAACACTGAAGCTTTCTTT.

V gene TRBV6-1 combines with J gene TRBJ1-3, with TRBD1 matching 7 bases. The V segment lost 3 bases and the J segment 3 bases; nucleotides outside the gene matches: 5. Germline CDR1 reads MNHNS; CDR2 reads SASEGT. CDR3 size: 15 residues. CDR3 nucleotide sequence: TGTGCCAGCAGTGAGGGGACAGCCGATGGAAACACCATATATTTT. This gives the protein CASSEGTADGNTIYF.

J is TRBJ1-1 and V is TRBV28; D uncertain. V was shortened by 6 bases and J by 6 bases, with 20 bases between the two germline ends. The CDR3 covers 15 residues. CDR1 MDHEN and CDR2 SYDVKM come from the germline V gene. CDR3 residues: CASRVPATRSPEAFF. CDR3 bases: TGTGCCAGCAGGGTGCCCGCGACAAGGTCCCCTGAAGCTTTCTTT.

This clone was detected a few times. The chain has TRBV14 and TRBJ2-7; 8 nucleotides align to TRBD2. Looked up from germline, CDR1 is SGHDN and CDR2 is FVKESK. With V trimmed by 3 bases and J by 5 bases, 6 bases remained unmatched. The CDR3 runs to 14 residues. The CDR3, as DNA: TGTGCCAGCAGCCAGACTAGCGTCAGGAACGAGCAGTACTTC. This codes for CASSQTSVRNEQYF. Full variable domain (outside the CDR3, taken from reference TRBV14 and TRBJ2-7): EAGVTQFPSHSVIEKGQTVTLRCDPISGHDNLYWYRRVMGKEIKFLLHFVKESKQDESGMPNNRFLAERTGGTYSTLKVQPAELEDSGVYFCASSQTSVRNEQYFGPGTRLTVT.

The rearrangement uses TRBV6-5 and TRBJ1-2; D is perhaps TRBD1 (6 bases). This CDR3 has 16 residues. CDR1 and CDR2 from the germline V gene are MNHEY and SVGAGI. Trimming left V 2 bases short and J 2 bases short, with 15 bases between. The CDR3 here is CASSYDLSTGNYGYTF. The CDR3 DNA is TGTGCCAGCAGTTACGACCTAAGTACAGGGAACTATGGCTACACCTTC.

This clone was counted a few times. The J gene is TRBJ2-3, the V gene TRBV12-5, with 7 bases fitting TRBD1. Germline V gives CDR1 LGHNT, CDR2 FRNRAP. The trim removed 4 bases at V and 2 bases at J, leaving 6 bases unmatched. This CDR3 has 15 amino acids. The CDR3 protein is CASGSDRMDTDTQYF. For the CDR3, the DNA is TGTGCTAGTGGTTCGGACAGGATGGACACAGATACGCAGTATTTT. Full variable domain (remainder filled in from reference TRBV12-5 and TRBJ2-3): DARVTQTPRHKVTEMGQEVTMRCQPILGHNTVFWYRQTMMQGLELLAYFRNRAPLDDSGMPKDRFSAEMPDATLATLKIQPSEPRDSAVYFCASGSDRMDTDTQYFGPGTRLTVL.

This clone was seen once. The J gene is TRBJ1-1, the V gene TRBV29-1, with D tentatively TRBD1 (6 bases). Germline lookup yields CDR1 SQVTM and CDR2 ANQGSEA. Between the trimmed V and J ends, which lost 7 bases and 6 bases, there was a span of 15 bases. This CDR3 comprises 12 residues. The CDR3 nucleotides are TGCAGCGGCATAGGGGGGGTCGCTGAAGCTTTCTTT. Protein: CSGIGGVAEAFF.

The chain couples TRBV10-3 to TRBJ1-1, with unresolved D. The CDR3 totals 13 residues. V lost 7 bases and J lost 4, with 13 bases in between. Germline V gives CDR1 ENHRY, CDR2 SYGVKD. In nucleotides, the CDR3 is TGTGCCATCATGACTGAGGCGGCCACTGAAGCTTTCTTT. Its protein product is CAIMTEAATEAFF.

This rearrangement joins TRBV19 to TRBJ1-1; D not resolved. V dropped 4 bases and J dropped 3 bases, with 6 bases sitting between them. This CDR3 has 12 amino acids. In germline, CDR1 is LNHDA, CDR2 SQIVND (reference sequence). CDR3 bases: TGTGCCAGTAGTACAGCGTACACTGAAGCTTTCTTT. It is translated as CASSTAYTEAFF.

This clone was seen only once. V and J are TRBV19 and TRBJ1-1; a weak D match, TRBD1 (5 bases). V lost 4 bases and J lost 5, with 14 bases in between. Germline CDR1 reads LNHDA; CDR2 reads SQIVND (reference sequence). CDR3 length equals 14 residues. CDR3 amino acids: CASSRSLEGTEAFF. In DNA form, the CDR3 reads TGTGCCAGTAGTAGGAGTTTGGAGGGGACTGAAGCTTTCTTT. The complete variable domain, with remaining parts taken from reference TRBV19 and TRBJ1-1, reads DGGITQSPKYLFRKEGQNVTLSCEQNLNHDAMYWYRQDPGQGLRLIYYSQIVNDFQKGDIAEGYSVSREKKESFPLTVTSAQKNPTAFYLCASSRSLEGTEAFFGQGTRLTVV.

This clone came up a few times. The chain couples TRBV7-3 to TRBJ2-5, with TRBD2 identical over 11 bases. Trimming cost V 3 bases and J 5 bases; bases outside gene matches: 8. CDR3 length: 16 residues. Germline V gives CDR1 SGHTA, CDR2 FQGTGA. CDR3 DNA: TGTGCCAGCAGCTTTGCGGGACTAGCGGCTGGCGAGACCCAGTACTTC. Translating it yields CASSFAGLAAGETQYF.

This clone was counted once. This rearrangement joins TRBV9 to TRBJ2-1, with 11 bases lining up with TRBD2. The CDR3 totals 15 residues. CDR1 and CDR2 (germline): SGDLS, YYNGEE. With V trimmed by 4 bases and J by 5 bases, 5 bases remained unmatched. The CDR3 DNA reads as TGTGCCAGCAGCCCCCTGACTAGCGGGAACAATGAGCAGTTCTTC. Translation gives CASSPLTSGNNEQFF.

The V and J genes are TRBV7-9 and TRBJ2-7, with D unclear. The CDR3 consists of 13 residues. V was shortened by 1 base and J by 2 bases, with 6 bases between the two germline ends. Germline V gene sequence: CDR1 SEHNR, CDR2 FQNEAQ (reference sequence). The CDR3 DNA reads TGTGCCAGCAGCTTAGGGGCCCCCTACGAGCAGTACTTC. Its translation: CASSLGAPYEQYF.

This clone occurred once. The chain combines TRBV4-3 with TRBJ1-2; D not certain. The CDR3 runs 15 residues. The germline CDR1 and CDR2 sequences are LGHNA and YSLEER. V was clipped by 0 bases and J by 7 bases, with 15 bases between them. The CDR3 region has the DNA TGCGCCAGCAGCCAAGATATATCCAGGCCCTTTGGCTACACCTTC. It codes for CASSQDISRPFGYTF.

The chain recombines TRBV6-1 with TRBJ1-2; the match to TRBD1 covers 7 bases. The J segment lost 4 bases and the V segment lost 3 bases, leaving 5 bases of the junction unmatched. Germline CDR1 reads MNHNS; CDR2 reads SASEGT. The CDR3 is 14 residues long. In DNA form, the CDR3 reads TGTGCCAGCAGTGATCAAGGGACAGTCTATGGCTACACCTTC. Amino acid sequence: CASSDQGTVYGYTF.

In DNA form, the CDR3 reads TGTGCCAGCAGCCAAGGAGGGGGCGCGGGGGAGACCCAGTACTTC. Protein: CASSQGGGAGETQYF. The gene calls are TRBV14 and TRBJ2-5; possible D gene TRBD1, 7 bases. The CDR3 has 15 residues. V lost 1 base and J lost 5, with 14 bases in between. Germline CDR1 is SGHDN and CDR2 is FVKESK. The full variable domain, rest sourced from reference TRBV14 and TRBJ2-5, is EAGVTQFPSHSVIEKGQTVTLRCDPISGHDNLYWYRRVMGKEIKFLLHFVKESKQDESGMPNNRFLAERTGGTYSTLKVQPAELEDSGVYFCASSQGGGAGETQYFGPGTRLLVL.

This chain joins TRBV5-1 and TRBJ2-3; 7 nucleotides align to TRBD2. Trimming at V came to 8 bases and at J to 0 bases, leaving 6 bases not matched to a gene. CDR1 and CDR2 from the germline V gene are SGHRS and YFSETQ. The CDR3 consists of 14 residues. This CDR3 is CASGTSASTDTQYF. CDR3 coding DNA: TGCGCCAGTGGCACTAGCGCGAGCACAGATACGCAGTATTTT.